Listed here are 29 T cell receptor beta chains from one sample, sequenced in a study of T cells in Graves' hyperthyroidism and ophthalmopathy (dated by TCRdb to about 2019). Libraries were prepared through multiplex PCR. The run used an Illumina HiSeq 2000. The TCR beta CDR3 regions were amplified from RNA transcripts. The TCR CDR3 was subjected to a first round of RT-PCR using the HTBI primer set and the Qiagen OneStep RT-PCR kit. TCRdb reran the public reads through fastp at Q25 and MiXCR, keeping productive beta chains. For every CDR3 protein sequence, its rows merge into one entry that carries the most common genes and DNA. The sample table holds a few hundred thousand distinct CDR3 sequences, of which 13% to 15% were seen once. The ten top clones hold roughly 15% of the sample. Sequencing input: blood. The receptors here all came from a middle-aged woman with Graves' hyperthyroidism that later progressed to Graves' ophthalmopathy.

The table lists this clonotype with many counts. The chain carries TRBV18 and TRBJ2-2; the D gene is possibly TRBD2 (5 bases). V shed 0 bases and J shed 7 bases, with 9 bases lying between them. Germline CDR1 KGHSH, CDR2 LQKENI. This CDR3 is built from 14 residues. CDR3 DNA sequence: TGTGCCAGCTCACCACCCAGCGCGGGCGGGGAGCTGTTTTTT. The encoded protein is CASSPPSAGGELFF. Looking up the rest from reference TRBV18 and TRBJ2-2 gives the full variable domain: NAGVMQNPRHLVRRRGQEARLRCSPMKGHSHVYWYRQLPEEGLKFMVYLQKENIIDESGMPKERFSAEFPKEGPSILRIQQVVRGDSAAYFCASSPPSAGGELFFGEGSRLTVL.

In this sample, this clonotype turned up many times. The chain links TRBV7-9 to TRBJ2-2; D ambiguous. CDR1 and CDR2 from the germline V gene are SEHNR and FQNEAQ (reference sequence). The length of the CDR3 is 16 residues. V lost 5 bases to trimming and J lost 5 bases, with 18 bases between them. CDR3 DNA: TGTGCCAGCAGCCAAGGGCTACTCGGGTCAACCGGGGAGCTGTTTTTT. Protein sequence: CASSQGLLGSTGELFF.

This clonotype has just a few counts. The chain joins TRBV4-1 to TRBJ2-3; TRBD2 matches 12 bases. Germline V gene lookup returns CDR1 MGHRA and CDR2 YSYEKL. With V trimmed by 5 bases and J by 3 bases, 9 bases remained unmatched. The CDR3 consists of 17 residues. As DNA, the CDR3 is TGCGCCAGCAGCTCACGCCAACTAGCGGGAGGAACAGATACGCAGTATTTT. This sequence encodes CASSSRQLAGGTDTQYF.

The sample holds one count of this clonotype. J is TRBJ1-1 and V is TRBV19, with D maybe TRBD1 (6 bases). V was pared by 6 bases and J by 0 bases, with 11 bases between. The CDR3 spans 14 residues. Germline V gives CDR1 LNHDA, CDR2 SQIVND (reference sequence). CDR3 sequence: CASRYTGMNTEAFF. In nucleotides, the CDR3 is TGTGCCAGTAGGTACACAGGGATGAACACTGAAGCTTTCTTT.

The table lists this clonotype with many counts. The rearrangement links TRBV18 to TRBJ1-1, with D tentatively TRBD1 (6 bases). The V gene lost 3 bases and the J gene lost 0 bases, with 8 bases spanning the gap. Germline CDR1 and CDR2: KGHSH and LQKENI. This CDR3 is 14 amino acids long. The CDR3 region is CASSPGHLNTEAFF. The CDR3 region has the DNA TGTGCCAGCTCACCGGGACACCTGAACACTGAAGCTTTCTTT.

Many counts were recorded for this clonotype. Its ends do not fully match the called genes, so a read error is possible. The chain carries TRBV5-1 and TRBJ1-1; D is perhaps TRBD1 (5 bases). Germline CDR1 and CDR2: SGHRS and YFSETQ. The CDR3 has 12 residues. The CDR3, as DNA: TGTGCCAGCAGTTTGGAGGGGTCTGAAGCTTTCTTT. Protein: CASSLEGSEAFF.

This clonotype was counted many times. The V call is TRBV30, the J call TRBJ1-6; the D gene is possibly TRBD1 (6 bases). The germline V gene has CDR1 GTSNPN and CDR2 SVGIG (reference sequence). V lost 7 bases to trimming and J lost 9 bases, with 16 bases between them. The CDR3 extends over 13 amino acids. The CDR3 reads CAFTGYGGSPLHF. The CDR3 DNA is TGTGCCTTCACAGGGTACGGAGGTTCACCCCTCCACTTT.

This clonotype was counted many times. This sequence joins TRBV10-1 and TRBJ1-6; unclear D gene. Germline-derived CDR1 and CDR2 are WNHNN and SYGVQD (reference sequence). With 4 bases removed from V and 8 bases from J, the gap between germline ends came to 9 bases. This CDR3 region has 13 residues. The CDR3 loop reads CASSGSSDSPLHF. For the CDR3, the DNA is TGCGCCAGCAGTGGAAGTTCGGATTCACCCCTCCACTTT.

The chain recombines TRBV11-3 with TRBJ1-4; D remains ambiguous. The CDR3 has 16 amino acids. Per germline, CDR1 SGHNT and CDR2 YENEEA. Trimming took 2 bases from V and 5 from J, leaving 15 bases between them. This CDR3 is CASSLFRLDRNEKLFF. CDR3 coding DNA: TGTGCCAGCAGCTTATTCCGGCTGGATAGAAATGAAAAACTGTTTTTT.

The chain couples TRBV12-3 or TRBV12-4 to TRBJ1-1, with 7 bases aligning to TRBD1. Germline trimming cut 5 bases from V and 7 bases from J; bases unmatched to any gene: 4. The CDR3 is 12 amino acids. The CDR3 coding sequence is TGTGCCAGCAGTCCTACAGGGGTTGAAGCTTTCTTT. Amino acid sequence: CASSPTGVEAFF.

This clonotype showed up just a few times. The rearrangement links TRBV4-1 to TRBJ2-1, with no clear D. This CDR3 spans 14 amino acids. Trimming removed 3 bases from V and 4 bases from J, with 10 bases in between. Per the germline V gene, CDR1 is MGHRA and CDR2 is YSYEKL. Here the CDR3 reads CASSQGYGYNEQFF. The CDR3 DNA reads TGCGCCAGCAGCCAGGGGTACGGATACAATGAGCAGTTCTTC.

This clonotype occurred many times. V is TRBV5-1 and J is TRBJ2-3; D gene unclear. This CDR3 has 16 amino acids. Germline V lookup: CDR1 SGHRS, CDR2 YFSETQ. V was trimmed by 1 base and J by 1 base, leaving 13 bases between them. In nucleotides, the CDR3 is TGCGCCAGCAGCTTGCGTCGTGCAGACCGCACAGATACGCAGTATTTT. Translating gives CASSLRRADRTDTQYF.

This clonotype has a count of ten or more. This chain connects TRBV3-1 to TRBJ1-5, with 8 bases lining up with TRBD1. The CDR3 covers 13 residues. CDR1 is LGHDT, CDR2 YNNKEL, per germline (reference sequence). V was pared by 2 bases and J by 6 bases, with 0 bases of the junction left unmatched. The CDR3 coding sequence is TGTGCCAGCAGCCAACAGGGGGCTCAGCCCCAGCATTTT. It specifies CASSQQGAQPQHF.

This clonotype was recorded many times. The CDR3 nucleotides are TGTGCCAGCAGCCAAGTTGGCGAACAGAAAGCTTTCTTT. Residues: CASSQVGEQKAFF. The chain carries TRBV4-2 and TRBJ1-1; D gene unclear. Germline CDR1 reads LGHNA; CDR2 reads YNFKEQ. This CDR3 region has 13 residues. V lost 1 base and J 9 bases, leaving 12 bases between the germline ends.

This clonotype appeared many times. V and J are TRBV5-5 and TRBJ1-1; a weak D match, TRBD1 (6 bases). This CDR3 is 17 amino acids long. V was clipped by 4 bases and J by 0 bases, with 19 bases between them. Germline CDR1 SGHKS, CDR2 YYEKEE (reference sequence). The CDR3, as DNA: TGTGCCAGCAGCGCCCGAGGGGGGCAAAAGATGAACACTGAAGCTTTCTTT. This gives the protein CASSARGGQKMNTEAFF.

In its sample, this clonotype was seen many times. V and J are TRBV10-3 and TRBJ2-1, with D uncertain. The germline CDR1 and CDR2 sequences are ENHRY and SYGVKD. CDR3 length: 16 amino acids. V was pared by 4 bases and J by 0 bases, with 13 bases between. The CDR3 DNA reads TGTGCCATCAGTGGCCCCGTAGAAAGCTCCTACAATGAGCAGTTCTTC. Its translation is CAISGPVESSYNEQFF.

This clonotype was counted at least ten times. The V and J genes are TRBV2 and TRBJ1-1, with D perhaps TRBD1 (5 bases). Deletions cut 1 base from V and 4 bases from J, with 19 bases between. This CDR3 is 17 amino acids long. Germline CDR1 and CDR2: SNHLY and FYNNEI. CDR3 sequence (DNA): TGTGCCAGCAGTGAAGAGGTACTCCGGGACTTTGGCACTGAAGCTTTCTTT. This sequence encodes CASSEEVLRDFGTEAFF.

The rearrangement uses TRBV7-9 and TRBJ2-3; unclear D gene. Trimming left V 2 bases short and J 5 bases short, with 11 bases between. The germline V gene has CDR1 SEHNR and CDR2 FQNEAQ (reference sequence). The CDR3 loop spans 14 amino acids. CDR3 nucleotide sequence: TGTGCCAGCAGCTTAACGGGTCTAAGAGATACGCAGTATTTT. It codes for CASSLTGLRDTQYF.

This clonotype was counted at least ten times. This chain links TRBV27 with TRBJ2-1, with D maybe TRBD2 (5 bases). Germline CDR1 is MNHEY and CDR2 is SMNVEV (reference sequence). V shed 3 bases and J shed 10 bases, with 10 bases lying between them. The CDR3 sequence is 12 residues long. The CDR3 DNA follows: TGTGCCAGCAGTTTCTCAGCGGCGGAGCAGTTCTTC. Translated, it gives CASSFSAAEQFF.

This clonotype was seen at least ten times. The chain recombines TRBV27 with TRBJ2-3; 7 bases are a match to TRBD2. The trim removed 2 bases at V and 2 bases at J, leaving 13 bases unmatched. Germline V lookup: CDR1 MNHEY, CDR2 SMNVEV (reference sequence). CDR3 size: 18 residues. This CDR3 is CASSLRTSSGIPTDTQYF. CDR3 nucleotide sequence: TGTGCCAGCAGTTTACGTACGTCTAGCGGTATCCCCACAGATACGCAGTATTTT.

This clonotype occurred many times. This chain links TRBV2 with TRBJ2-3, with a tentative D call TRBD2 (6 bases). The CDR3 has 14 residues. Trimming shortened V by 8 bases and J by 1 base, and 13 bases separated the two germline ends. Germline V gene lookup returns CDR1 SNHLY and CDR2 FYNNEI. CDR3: CASFRELGTDTQYF. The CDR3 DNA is TGTGCCAGCTTCCGGGAGTTGGGCACAGATACGCAGTATTTT.

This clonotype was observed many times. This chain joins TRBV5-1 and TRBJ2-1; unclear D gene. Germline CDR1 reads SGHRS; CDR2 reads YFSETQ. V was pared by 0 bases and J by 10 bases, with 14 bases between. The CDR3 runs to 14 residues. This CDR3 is CASSLVPGRPEQFF. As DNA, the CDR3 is TGCGCCAGCAGCTTGGTCCCTGGTCGGCCCGAGCAGTTCTTC.

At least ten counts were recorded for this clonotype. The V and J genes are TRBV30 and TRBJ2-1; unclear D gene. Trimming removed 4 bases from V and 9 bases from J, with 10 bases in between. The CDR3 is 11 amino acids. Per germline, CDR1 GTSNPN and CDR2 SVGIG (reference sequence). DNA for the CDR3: TGTGCCTGGACCTACGGCGGTGAGCAGTTCTTC. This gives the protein CAWTYGGEQFF.

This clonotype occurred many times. The CDR3 bases are TGTGCCAGCAGCCAGACGGGGTATGGCTACACCTTC. This translates into CASSQTGYGYTF. The chain recombines TRBV14 with TRBJ1-2; no firm D call. Trimming left V 3 bases short and J 5 bases short, with 7 bases between. The CDR3 length is 12 residues. Looked up from germline, CDR1 is SGHDN and CDR2 is FVKESK.

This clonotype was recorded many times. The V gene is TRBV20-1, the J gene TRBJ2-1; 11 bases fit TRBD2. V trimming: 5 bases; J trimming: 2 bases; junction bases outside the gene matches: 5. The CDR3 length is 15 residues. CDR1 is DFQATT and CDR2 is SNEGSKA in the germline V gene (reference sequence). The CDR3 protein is CSAPRLAGPYNEQFF. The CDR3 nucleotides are TGCAGTGCTCCGCGACTAGCGGGACCCTACAATGAGCAGTTCTTC.

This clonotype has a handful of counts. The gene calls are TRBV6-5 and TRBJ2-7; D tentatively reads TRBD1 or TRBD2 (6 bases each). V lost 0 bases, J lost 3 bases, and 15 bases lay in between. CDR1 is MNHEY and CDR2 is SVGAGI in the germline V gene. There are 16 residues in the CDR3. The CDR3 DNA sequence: TGTGCCAGCAGTTACTCTTTGGGGGGCGCTAACTACGAGCAGTACTTC. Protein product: CASSYSLGGANYEQYF.

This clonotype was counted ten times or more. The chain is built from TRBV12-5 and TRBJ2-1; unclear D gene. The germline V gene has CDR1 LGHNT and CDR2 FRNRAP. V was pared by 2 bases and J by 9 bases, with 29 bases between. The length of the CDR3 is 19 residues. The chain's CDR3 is CASGLFVGFGGRFWGEQFF. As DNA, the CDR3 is TGTGCTAGTGGTTTGTTTGTGGGATTCGGTGGTAGGTTTTGGGGTGAGCAGTTCTTC.

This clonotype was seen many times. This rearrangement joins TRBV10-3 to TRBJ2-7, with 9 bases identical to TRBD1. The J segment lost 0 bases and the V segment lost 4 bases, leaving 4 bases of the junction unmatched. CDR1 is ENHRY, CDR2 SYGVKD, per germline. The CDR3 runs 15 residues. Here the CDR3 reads CAISGRDRASYEQYF. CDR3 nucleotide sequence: TGTGCCATCAGTGGCCGGGACAGGGCCTCCTACGAGCAGTACTTC.

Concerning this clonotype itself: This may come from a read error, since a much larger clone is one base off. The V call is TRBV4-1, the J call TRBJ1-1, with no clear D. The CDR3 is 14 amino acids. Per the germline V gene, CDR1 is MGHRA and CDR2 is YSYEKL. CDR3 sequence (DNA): TGCGCCGGCAGCTTACGGACGGACTTCACTGAAGCTTTCTTT. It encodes CAGSLRTDFTEAFF.